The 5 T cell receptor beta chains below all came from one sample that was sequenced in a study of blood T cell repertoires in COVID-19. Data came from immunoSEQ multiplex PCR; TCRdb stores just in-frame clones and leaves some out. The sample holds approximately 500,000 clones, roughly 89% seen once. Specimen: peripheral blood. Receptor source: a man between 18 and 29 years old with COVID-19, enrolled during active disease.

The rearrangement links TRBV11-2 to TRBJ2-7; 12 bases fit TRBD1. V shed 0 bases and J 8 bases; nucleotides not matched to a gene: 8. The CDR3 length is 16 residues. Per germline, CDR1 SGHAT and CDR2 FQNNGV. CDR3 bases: TGTGCCAGCAGCTTAGAGGGGGGGACAGGGGGCCCCAAGCAGTACTTC. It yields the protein CASSLEGGTGGPKQYF.

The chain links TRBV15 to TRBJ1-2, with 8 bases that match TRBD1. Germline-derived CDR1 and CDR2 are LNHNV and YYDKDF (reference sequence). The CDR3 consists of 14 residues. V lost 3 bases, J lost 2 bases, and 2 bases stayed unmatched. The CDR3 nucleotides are TGTGCCACCAGCAGCCGGACAGGGAACTATGGCTACACCTTC. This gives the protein CATSSRTGNYGYTF. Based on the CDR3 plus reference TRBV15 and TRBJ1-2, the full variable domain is DAMVIQNPRYQVTQFGKPVTLSCSQTLNHNVMYWYQQKSSQAPKLLFHYYDKDFNNEADTPDNFQSRRPNTSFCFLDIRSPGLGDTAMYLCATSSRTGNYGYTFGSGTRLTVV.

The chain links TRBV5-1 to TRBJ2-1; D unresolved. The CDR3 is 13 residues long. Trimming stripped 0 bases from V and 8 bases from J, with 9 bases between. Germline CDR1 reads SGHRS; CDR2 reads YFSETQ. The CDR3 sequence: CASSLGNADEQFF. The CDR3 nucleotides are TGCGCCAGCAGCTTGGGTAACGCAGATGAGCAGTTCTTC. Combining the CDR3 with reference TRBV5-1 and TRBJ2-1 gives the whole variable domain KAGVTQTPRYLIKTRGQQVTLSCSPISGHRSVSWYQQTPGQGLQFLFEYFSETQRNKGNFPGRFSGRQFSNSRSEMNVSTLELGDSALYLCASSLGNADEQFFGPGTRLTVL.

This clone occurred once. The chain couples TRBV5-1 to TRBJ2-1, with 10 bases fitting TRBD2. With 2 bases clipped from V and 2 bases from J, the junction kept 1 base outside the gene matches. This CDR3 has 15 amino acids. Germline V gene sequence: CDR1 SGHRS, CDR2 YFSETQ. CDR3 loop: CASSFSGGPYNEQFF. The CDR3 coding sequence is TGCGCCAGCAGCTTTAGCGGGGGGCCCTACAATGAGCAGTTCTTC.

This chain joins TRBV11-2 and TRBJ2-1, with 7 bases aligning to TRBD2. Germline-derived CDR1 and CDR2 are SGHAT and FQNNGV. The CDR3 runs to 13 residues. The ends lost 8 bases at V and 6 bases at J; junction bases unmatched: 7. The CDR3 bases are TGTGCCAGCGGAGGGACTAATCGCAATGAGCAGTTCTTC. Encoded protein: CASGGTNRNEQFF.